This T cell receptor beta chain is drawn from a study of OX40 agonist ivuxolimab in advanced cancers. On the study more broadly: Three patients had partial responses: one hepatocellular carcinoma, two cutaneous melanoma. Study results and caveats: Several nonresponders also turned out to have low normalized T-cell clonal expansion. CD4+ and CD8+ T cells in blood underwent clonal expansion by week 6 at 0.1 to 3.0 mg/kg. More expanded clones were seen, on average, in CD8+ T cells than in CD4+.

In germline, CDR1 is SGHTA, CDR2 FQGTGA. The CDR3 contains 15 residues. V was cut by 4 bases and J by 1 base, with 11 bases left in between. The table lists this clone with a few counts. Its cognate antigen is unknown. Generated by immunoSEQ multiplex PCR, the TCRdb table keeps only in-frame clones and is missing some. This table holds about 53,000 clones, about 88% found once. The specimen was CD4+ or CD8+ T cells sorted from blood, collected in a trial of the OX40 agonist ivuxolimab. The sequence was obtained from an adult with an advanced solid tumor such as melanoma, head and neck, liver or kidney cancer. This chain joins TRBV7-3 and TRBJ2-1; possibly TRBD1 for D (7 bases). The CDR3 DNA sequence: TGTGCCAGCAGCTCGACAGGGAGGTCCTACAATGAGCAGTTCTTC. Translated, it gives CASSSTGRSYNEQFF. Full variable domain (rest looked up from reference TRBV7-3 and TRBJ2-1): GAGVSQTPSNKVTEKGKYVELRCDPISGHTALYWYRQSLGQGPEFLIYFQGTGAADDSGLPNDRFFAVRPEGSVSTLKIQRTERGDSAVYLCASSSTGRSYNEQFFGPGTRLTVL.